Sequencing of this TCR beta chain was carried out in a study of blood T cell repertoires in COVID-19. Study summary: Samples representing acute and convalescent COVID-19 were sourced from the United States, Italy and Spain. Nucleic acid was either cDNA or gDNA, and it came from T cells, B-cell-depleted T cells, or PBMCs.

In the original processing: Amplification from reference gene primers served as the basis for estimated nucleated cell counts. Sequencing was performed with immunoSEQ multiplex PCR; in TCRdb, only in-frame clones are kept and a portion is missing. The V and J calls and the clone size are those of that table, but D and trimming were determined from the DNA. Here the sample spans about 59,000 clones, about 85% being singletons. The CDR3 runs 16 residues. Germline assignment: CDR1 SGHTA and CDR2 FQGNSA. V lost 2 bases, J lost 1 base, and 2 bases stayed unmatched. Sequencing input: peripheral blood. This chain uses TRBV7-2 with TRBJ2-2, with 9 bases lining up with TRBD2. This clonotype was sampled from a woman at least 80 years old with acute or convalescent COVID-19. In nucleotides, the CDR3 is TGTGCCAGCAGCTTACCTAGCGGGGTGAACACCGGGGAGCTGTTTTTT. Amino acids: CASSLPSGVNTGELFF.